A selection of T cell receptor beta chains follows, all from one sample in a study of T cell clusters in autoimmune cytopenias. One entry per CDR3 protein, without DNA, is what TCRdb gives after re-calling the multiplex PCR reads. The repertoire shows 5,800 or so distinct CDR3 sequences; the top ten hold under 20%. The material sequenced was peripheral blood. The origin of the receptors is a human donor with an autoimmune cytopenia or autoimmune hepatitis (not recorded which). Both conserved end residues are part of each CDR3. Each record gives: V gene, J gene, clone size, CDR3 protein. Size values are once, few and many counts, or a class for expanded clones, and some rows have none.

>TRBV11-3|TRBJ2-5|NA
CASSSKWGAGETQYF
>TRBV27|TRBJ1-1|NA
CASSPRLVERKAFF
>TRBV7-6|TRBJ1-4|medium-sized
CASSLGGGSSEKLFF
>TRBV30|TRBJ2-5|NA
CAWSVERRQETQYF
>TRBV6-2/TRBV6-3|TRBJ1-4|NA
CASSFRDSHYEKLFF
>TRBV27|TRBJ2-6|medium-sized
CASRYKSSGANVLTF
>TRBV30|TRBJ1-3|NA
CAWMDDGNTIYF
>TRBV19|TRBJ2-5|medium-sized
CASSMRQFQETQYF
>TRBV18|TRBJ2-3|medium-sized
CASSPGLAGVTDTQYF
>TRBV6-5|TRBJ1-5|medium-sized
CASSPTGEHQPQHF
>TRBV12-3/TRBV12-4|TRBJ2-5|medium-sized
CASSFPPGTTQETQYF
>TRBV11-3|TRBJ2-7|medium-sized
CASSPTVGLNEQYF
>TRBV20-1|TRBJ2-7|NA
CSASPSPRGYEQYF
>TRBV27|TRBJ1-1|NA
CASTLPSSNRAGEAFF
>TRBV6-1|TRBJ2-3|NA
CASSGTSVADTQYF
>TRBV18|TRBJ1-1|NA
CASSPGLGGSGNTEAFF
>TRBV6-6|TRBJ1-1|medium-sized
CASSSLPGQGGSGAFF
>TRBV6-4|TRBJ2-3|medium-sized
CASSDNSGSTDTQYF